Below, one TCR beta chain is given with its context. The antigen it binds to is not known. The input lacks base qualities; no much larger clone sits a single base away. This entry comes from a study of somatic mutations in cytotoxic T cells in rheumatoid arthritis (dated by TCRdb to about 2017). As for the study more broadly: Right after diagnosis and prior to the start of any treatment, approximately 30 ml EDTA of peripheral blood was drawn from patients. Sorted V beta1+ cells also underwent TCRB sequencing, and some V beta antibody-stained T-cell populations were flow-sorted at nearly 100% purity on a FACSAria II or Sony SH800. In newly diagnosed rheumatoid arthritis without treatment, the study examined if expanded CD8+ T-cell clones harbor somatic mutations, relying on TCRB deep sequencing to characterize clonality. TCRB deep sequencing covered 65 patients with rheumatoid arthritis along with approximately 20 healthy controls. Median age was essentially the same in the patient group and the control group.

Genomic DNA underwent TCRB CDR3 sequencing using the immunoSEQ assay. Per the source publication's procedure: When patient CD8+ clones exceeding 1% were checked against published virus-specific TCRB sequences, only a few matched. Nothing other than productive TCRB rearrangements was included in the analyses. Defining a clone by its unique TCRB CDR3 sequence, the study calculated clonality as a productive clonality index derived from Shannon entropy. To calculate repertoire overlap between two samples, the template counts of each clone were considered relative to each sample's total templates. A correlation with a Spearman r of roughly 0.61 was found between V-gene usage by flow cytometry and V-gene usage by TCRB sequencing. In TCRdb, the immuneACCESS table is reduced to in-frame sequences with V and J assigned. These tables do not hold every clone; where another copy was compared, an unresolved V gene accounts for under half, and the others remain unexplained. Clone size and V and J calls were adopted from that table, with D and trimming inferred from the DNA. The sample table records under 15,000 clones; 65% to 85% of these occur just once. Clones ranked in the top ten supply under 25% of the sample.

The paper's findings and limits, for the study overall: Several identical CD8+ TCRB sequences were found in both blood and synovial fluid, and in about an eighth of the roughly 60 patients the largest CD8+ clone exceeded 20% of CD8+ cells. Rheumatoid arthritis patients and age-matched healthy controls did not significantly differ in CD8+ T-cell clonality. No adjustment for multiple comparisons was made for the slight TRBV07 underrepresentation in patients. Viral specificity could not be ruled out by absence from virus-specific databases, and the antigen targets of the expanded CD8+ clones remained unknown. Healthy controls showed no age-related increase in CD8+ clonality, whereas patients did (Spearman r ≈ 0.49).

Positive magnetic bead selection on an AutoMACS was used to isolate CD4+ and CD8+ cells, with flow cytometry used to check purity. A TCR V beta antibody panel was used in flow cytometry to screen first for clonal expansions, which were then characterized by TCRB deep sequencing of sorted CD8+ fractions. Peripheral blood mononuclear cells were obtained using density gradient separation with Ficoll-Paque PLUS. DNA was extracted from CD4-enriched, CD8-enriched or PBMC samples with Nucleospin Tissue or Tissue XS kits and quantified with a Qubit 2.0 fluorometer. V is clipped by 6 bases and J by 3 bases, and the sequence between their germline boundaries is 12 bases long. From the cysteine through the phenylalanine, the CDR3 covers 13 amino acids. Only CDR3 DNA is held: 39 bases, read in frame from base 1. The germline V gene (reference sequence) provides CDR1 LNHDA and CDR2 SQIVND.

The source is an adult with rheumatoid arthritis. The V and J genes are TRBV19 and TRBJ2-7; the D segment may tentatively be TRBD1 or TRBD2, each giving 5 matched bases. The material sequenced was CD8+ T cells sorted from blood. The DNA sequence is TGTGCCAGTAGCTCGGGGCTACTCTACGAGCAGTACTTC. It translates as CASSSGLLYEQYF. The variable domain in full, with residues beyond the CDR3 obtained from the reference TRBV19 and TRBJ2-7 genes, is DGGITQSPKYLFRKEGQNVTLSCEQNLNHDAMYWYRQDPGQGLRLIYYSQIVNDFQKGDIAEGYSVSREKKESFPLTVTSAQKNPTAFYLCASSSGLLYEQYFGPGTRLTVT.